These T cell receptor beta chains were read from a single sample in a study of blood T cell repertoires in COVID-19. Measured with immunoSEQ multiplex PCR; TCRdb has only the in-frame clones, and not every one. The sample includes over 300,000 clones, 80% to 90% of them seen just once. Sequencing was performed on peripheral blood. These receptors were taken from a woman aged 50 to 60 with acute or convalescent COVID-19. Each CDR3 is given with its conserved first and last residue. D genes are given only for firm matches. Rows give clone size only sometimes, using once, few, many, or a class for an expanded clone.

V gene	J gene	clone size	D gene	CDR3 DNA	CDR3 protein
TRBV10-2	TRBJ2-3	few	-	TGCGCCAGCAGTGAGAACCCCAGGGGTGGGGATACGCAGTATTTT	CASSENPRGGDTQYF
TRBV10-3	TRBJ2-2	-	TRBD1	TGTGCCACTCGCCAACCCGGGACAGATAACACCGGGGAGCTGTTTTTT	CATRQPGTDNTGELFF
TRBV5-4	TRBJ2-3	-	-	TGTGCCAGCAGCTTGGGATCTTTGGCTAGCCTCCTGGATACGCAGTATTTT	CASSLGSLASLLDTQYF
TRBV5-1	TRBJ2-1	-	TRBD2	TGCGCCAGCACTCCTCTAGCGGGGTCCAGCGCTGAGCAGTTCTTC	CASTPLAGSSAEQFF
TRBV5-1	TRBJ1-1	-	TRBD1	TGCGCCAGCAGCTCCACCCGGACAGGGAACGCTGAAGCTTTCTTT	CASSSTRTGNAEAFF
TRBV7-6	TRBJ1-1	once	-	TGTGCCAGCAGCTTCTCCCCGAACACTGAAGCTTTCTTT	CASSFSPNTEAFF
TRBV7-9	TRBJ1-1	-	-	TGTGCCAGCAGCTTCCAGGGTACCATGAACACTGAAGCTTTCTTT	CASSFQGTMNTEAFF
TRBV29-1	TRBJ1-3	-	-	TGCAGCGCCTCGGGTTTGACAGAATTTTCTGGAAACACCATATATTTT	CSASGLTEFSGNTIYF
TRBV19	TRBJ1-5	few	-	TGTGCCAGTAGGGGTGAAGGAGGTAGCGAGCCCCAGCATTTT	CASRGEGGSEPQHF
TRBV11-2	TRBJ2-6	-	-	TGTGCCAGCAGCTTCCCCCGGGGGACCCTGAGATTC	CASSFPRGTLRF
TRBV6-4	TRBJ2-1	-	-	TGTGCCAGCAGAGAGACTTGGGCAGCGGATGAGCAGTTCTTC	CASRETWAADEQFF
TRBV5-1	TRBJ2-2	once	-	TGCGCCAGCAGCACTGGTCCCCACGGGAGTCCCCCCGGGGAGCTGTTTTTT	CASSTGPHGSPPGELFF
TRBV2	TRBJ2-4	-	-	TGTGCCAGCAGCGATCCAGCCGCGGATCTCAAAAACATTCAGTACTTC	CASSDPAADLKNIQYF
TRBV19	TRBJ1-4	-	TRBD1	TGTGCCAGTAGTATAACGGGACAGGGTGGAGAAAAACTGTTTTTT	CASSITGQGGEKLFF
TRBV2	TRBJ2-7	-	TRBD2	TGTGCCATCGGAGCTTCTAGCGGGAGCTCGGGAGAGCAGTACTTC	CAIGASSGSSGEQYF
TRBV5-1	TRBJ2-3	-	-	TGCGCCAGCAGCTTGTTAACTAGCACAGATACGCAGTATTTT	CASSLLTSTDTQYF
TRBV27	TRBJ2-7	few	-	TGTGCCAGCAGGGTTTGGGATCGGGGGGAGCAGTACTTC	CASRVWDRGEQYF
TRBV30	TRBJ1-1	-	TRBD1	TGTGCCTGGGACAGGGACGGCGTAACTGAAGCTTTCTTT	CAWDRDGVTEAFF
TRBV23-1	TRBJ2-4	-	-	TGCGCCAGCAGTCAACAGGGGCTAGCCAAAAACATTCAGTACTTC	CASSQQGLAKNIQYF
TRBV12-5	TRBJ1-2	-	TRBD1	TGTGCTAGTGGTTCCACGGCCGGGACAGTCAACACCTTC	CASGSTAGTVNTF
TRBV27	TRBJ1-5	-	-	TGTGCCAGCAGTCCCTCTGACTGGTATTTTAGCAATCAGCCCCAGCATTTT	CASSPSDWYFSNQPQHF
TRBV5-1	TRBJ1-4	-	-	TGCGCCAGCAGCCGAAGTACAGGTGCTAATGAAAAACTGTTTTTT	CASSRSTGANEKLFF
TRBV7-3	TRBJ2-1	-	-	TGTGCCAGCAGCCCCACAGGGAACAATGAGCAGTTCTTC	CASSPTGNNEQFF
TRBV2	TRBJ1-1	-	-	TGTGCCAAAAGGGGGGGTGACACTGAAGCTTTCTTT	CAKRGGDTEAFF
TRBV14	TRBJ1-2	-	-	TGTGCCAGCAGCCACGGCCGGGTCCGAAACTACTATGGCTACACCTTC	CASSHGRVRNYYGYTF
TRBV15	TRBJ2-7	-	-	TGTGCCACCAGCAGAGATGATCTCCAGGGCAGCGAGCAGTACTTC	CATSRDDLQGSEQYF
TRBV3-1/TRBV3-2	TRBJ1-3	-	-	TGTGCCAGCAGCCAAGACACGGACACCATATATTTT	CASSQDTDTIYF
TRBV30	TRBJ2-1	-	-	TGTGCCTGGGATAGGGGTAATGAGCAGTTCTTC	CAWDRGNEQFF
TRBV2	TRBJ1-1	few	-	TGTGCCAGCAGTGGGTTAACAGTGAACACTGAAGCTTTCTTT	CASSGLTVNTEAFF
TRBV7-2	TRBJ2-3	-	TRBD2	TGTGCCAGCAGCTTGGTCGGGGTGGGGAGCGGGAGGGCCGGTACGCAGTATTTT	CASSLVGVGSGRAGTQYF
TRBV6-2/TRBV6-3	TRBJ1-2	-	-	TGTGCCAGCAGCCAGAGTTGGGGCTCCTATGGCTACACCTTC	CASSQSWGSYGYTF
TRBV7-2	TRBJ2-5	-	TRBD1	TGTGCCAGCAGCTTAGAACAGGGGGCTTGGGAGACCCAGTACTTC	CASSLEQGAWETQYF
TRBV5-6	TRBJ2-4	-	-	TGTGCCAGCAGCTTGGGTAGCAGGGTAGAGAACATTCAGTACTTC	CASSLGSRVENIQYF
TRBV6-4	TRBJ2-5	-	-	TGTGCCATCCCCCCTAGCCAAGAGACCCAGTACTTC	CAIPPSQETQYF
TRBV30	TRBJ2-3	-	-	TGTGCCTGGAGTTCAAATACAGGAGATACGCAGTATTTT	CAWSSNTGDTQYF
TRBV7-2	TRBJ1-1	-	TRBD1	TGTGCCAGCAGCCGGGGACAGTTTATGAACACTGAAGCTTTCTTT	CASSRGQFMNTEAFF
TRBV3-1/TRBV3-2	TRBJ1-1	-	TRBD1	TGTGCCAGCAGCCAAACCGGGACAGGGGTCACTGAAGCTTTCTTT	CASSQTGTGVTEAFF
TRBV27	TRBJ2-2	-	TRBD1	TGTGCCAGCAGGACAGGGGGCTGGGACGGGGAGCTGTTTTTT	CASRTGGWDGELFF
TRBV7-9	TRBJ2-5	-	TRBD1	TGTGCCAGCAGCTTAGGGGGACAGCAAGAGACCCAGTACTTC	CASSLGGQQETQYF
TRBV2	TRBJ2-3	-	-	TGTGCCAGCAAGGAGACGGTGGTCACAGATACGCAGTATTTT	CASKETVVTDTQYF
TRBV5-1	TRBJ2-1	-	-	TGCGCCAGCAGCTTGAATAGGGGGGGCCCTTCATATGAGCAGTTCTTC	CASSLNRGGPSYEQFF
TRBV2	TRBJ1-2	-	-	TGTGCCAGCAGTGCGGGGGAGGGCTATGGCTACACCTTC	CASSAGEGYGYTF
TRBV6-4	TRBJ1-1	-	-	TGTGCCAGCAGTGCAAGGGCGGGGAACACTGAAGCTTTCTTT	CASSARAGNTEAFF
TRBV4-1	TRBJ2-1	-	TRBD2	TGCGCCAGCAGCCAAGGGGGCCAAGGGAGGGTCCATGAGCAGTTCTTC	CASSQGGQGRVHEQFF
TRBV19	TRBJ2-1	-	-	TGTGCCAGTAGTACACGTTATGAGGGCTACAATGAGCAGTTCTTC	CASSTRYEGYNEQFF
TRBV28	TRBJ1-4	once	-	TGTGCCAGCAGAGTAGGATATGAGGGAAAACTGTTTTTT	CASRVGYEGKLFF
TRBV18	TRBJ2-3	-	TRBD2	TGTGCCAGCTCTTCCGGGGCTAGCGGAGGCGCCACAGATACGCAGTATTTT	CASSSGASGGATDTQYF
TRBV9	TRBJ2-1	-	TRBD1	TGTGCCAGCAGCGTAGGGGGGACAGGGTATGAGCAGTTCTTC	CASSVGGTGYEQFF